These 25 T cell receptor beta chains were all obtained from the same sample, sequenced in a study of cytomegalovirus exposure and HLA in healthy donors. The PCR made use of 60 Vbeta and 13 Jbeta primers. This table comes from immunoSEQ multiplex PCR, and its TCRdb copy is limited to in-frame clones, with some not included. The sample has roughly 190,000 clones, around 88% seen once; the top ten hold roughly 1.7%. The sequenced sample consisted of PBMCs. Source of these receptors: a man aged 40-55 years in good health and CMV-seropositive.

A word on this clone: The same CDR3 also results from other DNA sequences found in this sample. The chain couples TRBV27 to TRBJ1-5; maybe TRBD1 (6 bases). V was trimmed by 6 bases and J by 2 bases, leaving 11 bases between them. CDR3 size: 14 residues. Per the germline V gene, CDR1 is MNHEY and CDR2 is SMNVEV (reference sequence). CDR3 sequence reads: CASSPRQGNQPQHF. CDR3 nucleotides: TGTGCCAGCAGCCCGCGACAGGGCAATCAGCCCCAGCATTTT.

This rearrangement joins TRBV7-2 to TRBJ2-4, with a tentative D call TRBD1 (7 bases). The CDR3 loop spans 17 amino acids. The V end lost 1 base, the J end lost 8 bases, and 21 bases lay between the germline ends. Germline V CDR1 and CDR2: SGHTA, FQGNSA. The CDR3 here is CASSLGQGGTRAYIQYF. CDR3 coding DNA: TGTGCCAGCAGCTTAGGTCAGGGGGGCACTAGGGCATACATTCAGTACTTC.

The J gene is TRBJ1-4, the V gene TRBV9; possibly TRBD1 for D (6 bases). The CDR3 extends over 15 amino acids. The V end lost 5 bases, the J end lost 4 bases, and 15 bases lay between the germline ends. Germline CDR1 SGDLS, CDR2 YYNGEE. The CDR3 here is CASSLSGRGNEKLFF. The CDR3 DNA reads as TGTGCCAGCAGTTTGTCCGGCAGGGGTAATGAAAAACTGTTTTTT.

V usage is TRBV6-1 and J usage is TRBJ2-1; D gene unclear. Trimming removed 7 bases from V and 0 bases from J, with 13 bases in between. Germline V gives CDR1 MNHNS, CDR2 SASEGT. The CDR3 runs to 15 residues. The CDR3: CASTQRSLSYNEQFF. For the CDR3, the DNA is TGTGCCAGCACCCAACGGTCTCTCTCCTACAATGAGCAGTTCTTC.

V usage is TRBV27 and J usage is TRBJ2-7; 8 nucleotides align to TRBD2. This CDR3 spans 16 amino acids. CDR1 is MNHEY and CDR2 is SMNVEV in the germline V gene (reference sequence). J gave up 4 bases and V 0 bases, and 8 bases lay outside the gene matches. As DNA, the CDR3 is TGTGCCAGCAGTTTATCGCGAGCGGGAGTAGGTTACGAGCAGTACTTC. This sequence encodes CASSLSRAGVGYEQYF.

The V and J genes are TRBV5-4 and TRBJ2-7; TRBD2 matches 11 bases. CDR1 is SGHNT, CDR2 YYREEE, per germline (reference sequence). V shed 0 bases, J shed 3 bases, and the junction held 5 bases outside the gene matches. The CDR3 length is 16 residues. CDR3 amino acids: CASSLGLAGGLYEQYF. The CDR3 nucleotides are TGTGCCAGCAGCTTGGGGTTAGCGGGAGGGCTCTACGAGCAGTACTTC.

This clone was seen only once. V usage is TRBV10-3 and J usage is TRBJ2-7, with TRBD1 as a possible D gene (6 bases). Deletions cut 10 bases from V and 0 bases from J, with 13 bases between. Looked up from germline, CDR1 is ENHRY and CDR2 is SYGVKD. There are 13 residues in the CDR3. CDR3 in DNA: TGTGCCACCAGAGACAGGCTCTCCTACGAGCAGTACTTC. Residues: CATRDRLSYEQYF.

The chain employs TRBV5-6 and TRBJ1-1, with 7 bases lining up with TRBD1. Germline CDR1 SGHDT, CDR2 YYEEEE. The CDR3 totals 14 residues. V shed 4 bases and J 3 bases; nucleotides not matched to a gene: 6. The CDR3: CASSTLDRDTEAFF. The CDR3 DNA is TGTGCCAGCAGCACTTTAGACAGGGACACTGAAGCTTTCTTT.

In this sample, this clone turned up once. This chain uses TRBV27 with TRBJ1-2, with 7 bases matching TRBD1. Trimming cost V 4 bases and J 1 base; bases outside gene matches: 3. Germline-derived CDR1 and CDR2 are MNHEY and SMNVEV (reference sequence). CDR3 length: 14 amino acids. CDR3 DNA: TGTGCCAGCAGTTACCGGGACAGTAACTATGGCTACACCTTC. This translates into CASSYRDSNYGYTF.

V usage is TRBV9 and J usage is TRBJ2-7, with D maybe TRBD1 (6 bases). This CDR3 region has 14 residues. Per the germline V gene, CDR1 is SGDLS and CDR2 is YYNGEE. V was trimmed by 0 bases and J by 5 bases, leaving 12 bases between them. The CDR3 sequence is CASSVGQGINEQYF. CDR3 DNA: TGTGCCAGCAGCGTAGGGCAGGGGATTAACGAGCAGTACTTC. Full variable domain (remainder filled in from reference TRBV9 and TRBJ2-7): DSGVTQTPKHLITATGQRVTLRCSPRSGDLSVYWYQQSLDQGLQFLIQYYNGEERAKGNILERFSAQQFPDLHSELNLSSLELGDSALYFCASSVGQGINEQYFGPGTRLTVT.

The V gene is TRBV20-1, the J gene TRBJ2-7; D gene ambiguous. The CDR3 sequence is 11 residues long. Trimming left V 4 bases short and J 5 bases short, with 9 bases between. Germline V CDR1 and CDR2: DFQATT, SNEGSKA (reference sequence). Here the CDR3 reads CSANSLDEQYF. The DNA of the CDR3 is TGCAGTGCTAACTCCCTCGACGAGCAGTACTTC.

The V call is TRBV9, the J call TRBJ1-1; 7 nucleotides agree with TRBD1. Germline-derived CDR1 and CDR2 are SGDLS and YYNGEE. The CDR3 runs 17 residues. The ends lost 4 bases at V and 1 base at J; junction bases unmatched: 13. DNA for the CDR3: TGTGCCAGCAGCCCGACCTTTCTCCAGGGGGAGAACACTGAAGCTTTCTTT. Amino acid sequence: CASSPTFLQGENTEAFF.

This chain uses TRBV15 with TRBJ1-1; 7 nucleotides match TRBD1. Looked up from germline, CDR1 is LNHNV and CDR2 is YYDKDF (reference sequence). With V trimmed by 5 bases and J by 1 base, 7 bases remained unmatched. The CDR3 is 15 amino acids. CDR3: CATSPQQGRNTEAFF. CDR3 DNA sequence: TGTGCCACCAGCCCTCAACAGGGGCGGAACACTGAAGCTTTCTTT.

The chain joins TRBV7-9 to TRBJ1-2; D is possibly TRBD1 (5 bases). Germline V CDR1 and CDR2: SEHNR, FQNEAQ (reference sequence). V lost 8 bases to trimming and J lost 2 bases, with 15 bases between them. This CDR3 is built from 14 residues. The CDR3 DNA reads as TGTGCCAGCGCTTTCGACGGGGGAAACTATGGCTACACCTTC. Translated: CASAFDGGNYGYTF.

The chain has TRBV7-2 and TRBJ1-3, with TRBD1 matching over 8 bases. The CDR3 loop spans 15 amino acids. Germline lookup yields CDR1 SGHTA and CDR2 FQGNSA. After removal of 5 bases from V and 1 base from J, the junction contained 4 bases not matched to a gene. CDR3 coding DNA: TGTGCCAGCAGCCGAAGACAGGGGTCTGGAAACACCATATATTTT. Protein sequence: CASSRRQGSGNTIYF.

This clone has only a few counts. The gene calls are TRBV15 and TRBJ2-5, with D unclear. The DNA end is more similar to TRBJ2-7, so the J call may be wrong. The length of the CDR3 is 14 residues. Germline V gene lookup returns CDR1 LNHNV and CDR2 YYDKDF (reference sequence). CDR3 sequence reads: CATSRGGSYYEQYF. CDR3 nucleotides: TGTGCCACCAGCAGAGGTGGCAGCTACTACGAGCAGTACTTC.

The chain is built from TRBV7-8 and TRBJ2-7; 7 bases match TRBD1. Germline CDR1 reads SGHVS; CDR2 reads FQNEAQ. V lost 5 bases and J lost 2; bases outside the gene matches: 9. The CDR3 loop spans 15 amino acids. The CDR3: CASSPSWDRAYEQYF. The DNA for the CDR3 is TGTGCCAGCAGCCCATCGTGGGACAGAGCCTACGAGCAGTACTTC.

The chain uses TRBV6-6 and TRBJ1-5, with a possible D match to TRBD1 (6 bases). V lost 7 bases to trimming and J lost 5 bases, with 18 bases between them. In germline, CDR1 is MNHNY, CDR2 SVGAGI (reference sequence). The CDR3 loop spans 15 amino acids. The CDR3 region has the DNA TGTGCCAGCAAGATCGACGGAGGGGGGGATCAGCCCCAGCATTTT. Encoded protein: CASKIDGGGDQPQHF.

The CDR3 nucleotides read TGCGCCAGCAGCTTGGCCGGGGATACGCAGTATTTT. Translating it yields CASSLAGDTQYF. The chain joins TRBV5-1 to TRBJ2-3; no clear D. Germline V gene lookup returns CDR1 SGHRS and CDR2 YFSETQ. Trimming cost V 0 bases and J 6 bases, with 5 bases left between them. The CDR3 length is 12 residues.

This chain connects TRBV5-1 to TRBJ2-3, with 14 bases fitting TRBD2. V shed 4 bases, J shed 3 bases, and the junction held 10 bases outside the gene matches. CDR3 size: 18 residues. Germline V gene lookup returns CDR1 SGHRS and CDR2 YFSETQ. As DNA, the CDR3 is TGCGCCAGCAGCGCCGGGACTAGCGGGAGTTTTAGGACAGATACGCAGTATTTT. Translated, it gives CASSAGTSGSFRTDTQYF. Drawing the rest from reference TRBV5-1 and TRBJ2-3, the complete variable domain is KAGVTQTPRYLIKTRGQQVTLSCSPISGHRSVSWYQQTPGQGLQFLFEYFSETQRNKGNFPGRFSGRQFSNSRSEMNVSTLELGDSALYLCASSAGTSGSFRTDTQYFGPGTRLTVL.

The rearrangement joins TRBV5-8 to TRBJ2-2; perhaps TRBD2 as D (5 bases). The germline gives CDR1 SGHTS, CDR2 YDEGEE. The germline V and J ends were trimmed by 1 base and 0 bases, with 13 bases remaining between them. This CDR3 region has 17 residues. CDR3 in DNA: TGTGCCAGCAGCTTGCGAGGGAATAACGCGAACACCGGGGAGCTGTTTTTT. The encoded protein is CASSLRGNNANTGELFF.

The chain is built from TRBV11-2 and TRBJ1-6; no reliable D call. The CDR3 extends over 15 amino acids. Germline-derived CDR1 and CDR2 are SGHAT and FQNNGV. V was pared by 4 bases and J by 10 bases, with 17 bases between. The CDR3 DNA sequence: TGTGCCAGCAGCTCCCGGCGGGTATCGGGCTCACCCCTCCACTTT. Its translation is CASSSRRVSGSPLHF.

The V and J genes are TRBV7-8 and TRBJ1-1; D perhaps matches TRBD1 (5 bases). Germline CDR1 is SGHVS and CDR2 is FQNEAQ. The CDR3 runs to 20 residues. The ends were cut back, 0 bases at V and 0 bases at J, with 23 bases in the middle. The CDR3 region has the DNA TGTGCCAGCAGCTTAGCTCCCCCATTCGACAGTGGGGTTATGAACACTGAAGCTTTCTTT. It translates to CASSLAPPFDSGVMNTEAFF.

The DNA for the CDR3 is TGTGCCAGCAGCCAAGATGAACAGCTGAACACTGAAGCTTTCTTT. It specifies CASSQDEQLNTEAFF. V and J are TRBV4-2 and TRBJ1-1, with D uncertain. The CDR3 length is 15 residues. Per the germline V gene, CDR1 is LGHNA and CDR2 is YNFKEQ. V was trimmed by 0 bases and J by 0 bases, leaving 8 bases between them.

This clone was seen only once. This sequence joins TRBV7-3 and TRBJ2-1; 10 bases match TRBD1. The length of the CDR3 is 17 residues. Germline trimming cut 1 base from V and 6 bases from J; bases unmatched to any gene: 9. Per germline, CDR1 SGHTA and CDR2 FQGTGA. In DNA, the CDR3 is TGTGCCAGCAGCTTAAAAATCGGGACAGGGGTGTTCAATGAGCAGTTCTTC. This encodes CASSLKIGTGVFNEQFF.